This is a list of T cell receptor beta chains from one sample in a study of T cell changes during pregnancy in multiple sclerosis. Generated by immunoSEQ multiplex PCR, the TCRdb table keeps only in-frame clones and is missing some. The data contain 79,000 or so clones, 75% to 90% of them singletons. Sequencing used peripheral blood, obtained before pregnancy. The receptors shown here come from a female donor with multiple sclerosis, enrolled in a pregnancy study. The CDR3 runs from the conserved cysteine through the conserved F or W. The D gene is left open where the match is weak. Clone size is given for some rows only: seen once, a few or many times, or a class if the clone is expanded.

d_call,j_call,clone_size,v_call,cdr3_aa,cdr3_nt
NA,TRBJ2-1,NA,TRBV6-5,CASAVGFKQFF,TGTGCCAGCGCGGTTGGGTTCAAGCAGTTCTTC
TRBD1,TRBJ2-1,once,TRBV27,CASSRTGQPVNEQFF,TGTGCCAGCAGTCGGACAGGCCAACCGGTCAATGAGCAGTTCTTC
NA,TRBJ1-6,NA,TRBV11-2,CASSWAGNLRSPLHF,TGTGCCAGCAGCTGGGCAGGCAACTTGCGTTCACCCCTCCACTTT
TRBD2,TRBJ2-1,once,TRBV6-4,CASSDSEAGGNEQFF,TGTGCCAGCAGTGACTCGGAAGCGGGAGGGAATGAGCAGTTCTTC
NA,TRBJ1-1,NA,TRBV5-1,CASSFLTPQGTMNTEAFF,TGCGCCAGCAGCTTTCTTACCCCACAGGGTACTATGAACACTGAAGCTTTCTTT
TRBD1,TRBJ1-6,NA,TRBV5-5,CASSAGQGGLDSPLHF,TGTGCCAGCAGCGCCGGACAGGGAGGGTTGGATTCACCCCTCCACTTT
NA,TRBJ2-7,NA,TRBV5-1,CASSSESNSYEQYF,TGCGCCAGCAGCTCGGAGTCTAATTCCTACGAGCAGTACTTC
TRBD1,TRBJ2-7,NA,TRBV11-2,CASSAGTAPYEQYF,TGTGCCAGCAGCGCCGGGACAGCCCCCTACGAGCAGTACTTC
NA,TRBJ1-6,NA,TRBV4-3,CASSQADTGSSYNSPLHF,TGCGCCAGCAGCCAAGCTGATACAGGGAGCTCCTATAATTCACCCCTCCACTTT
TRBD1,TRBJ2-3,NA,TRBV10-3,CAISDSTGTGFSYTQYF,TGTGCCATCAGTGACTCCACCGGGACAGGGTTTTCGTATACGCAGTATTTT
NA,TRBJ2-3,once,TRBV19,CASSQVGRGTDTQYF,TGTGCCAGTAGCCAAGTGGGGCGAGGCACAGATACGCAGTATTTT
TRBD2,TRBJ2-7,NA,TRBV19,CASRHTSGDAYEQYF,TGTGCCAGTAGACACACTAGCGGGGATGCCTACGAGCAGTACTTC
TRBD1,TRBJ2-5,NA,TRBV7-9,CASSPGQGGETQYF,TGTGCCAGCAGCCCAGGACAGGGTGGAGAGACCCAGTACTTC
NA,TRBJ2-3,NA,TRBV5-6,CASRLGGGKDTQYF,TGTGCCAGCAGGTTGGGAGGGGGAAAAGATACGCAGTATTTT
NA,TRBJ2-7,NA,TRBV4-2,CASSQEPLMEGEQYF,TGTGCCAGCAGCCAAGAGCCCCTTATGGAGGGCGAGCAGTACTTC
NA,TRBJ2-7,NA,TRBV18,CASSPGGNRLDEQYF,TGTGCCAGCTCACCCGGAGGGAATCGCTTGGACGAGCAGTACTTC
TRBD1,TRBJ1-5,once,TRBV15,CATSGSGGHGQPQHF,TGTGCCACCAGCGGGTCAGGGGGACACGGTCAGCCCCAGCATTTT
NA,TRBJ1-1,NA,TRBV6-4,CASRDRLNGEAFF,TGTGCCAGCCGCGACAGGCTGAATGGTGAAGCTTTCTTT
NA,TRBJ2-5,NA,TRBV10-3,CAIKQEQETQYF,TGTGCCATCAAACAGGAGCAAGAGACCCAGTACTTC
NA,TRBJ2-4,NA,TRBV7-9,CATGDGRNIQYF,TGTGCCACAGGAGACGGGAGAAACATTCAGTACTTC
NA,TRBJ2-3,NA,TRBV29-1,CSVPPGGGGDTQYF,TGCAGCGTTCCCCCTGGGGGGGGCGGTGATACGCAGTATTTT
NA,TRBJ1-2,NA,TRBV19,CASSITLRNGYTF,TGTGCCAGTAGTATTACGTTGAGGAATGGCTACACCTTC